The 12 T cell receptor beta chains listed next were all sequenced from one sample in a study of cytomegalovirus exposure and HLA in healthy donors. PCR amplification relied on 60 Vbeta primers (plus 13 Jbeta primers). Sequencing was performed with immunoSEQ multiplex PCR; in TCRdb, only in-frame clones are kept and a portion is missing. The sample has roughly 60,000 clones; roughly 75% are singletons. Sequenced sample: PBMCs. The source of these receptors is a woman in her twenties or thirties in good health and CMV-seronegative.

V and J are TRBV29-1 and TRBJ1-5, with 8 bases aligning to TRBD1. This CDR3 region has 13 residues. The germline V gene has CDR1 SQVTM and CDR2 ANQGSEA. Trimming cost V 7 bases and J 7 bases; bases outside gene matches: 9. CDR3 sequence reads: CSGGQGKGQPQHF. The CDR3 DNA reads as TGCAGCGGTGGACAGGGAAAAGGACAGCCCCAGCATTTT. The whole variable domain, remainder taken from reference TRBV29-1 and TRBJ1-5, is SAVISQKPSRDICQRGTSLTIQCQVDSQVTMMFWYRQQPGQSLTLIATANQGSEATYESGFVIDKFPISRPNLTFSTLTVSNMSPEDSSIYLCSGGQGKGQPQHFGDGTRLSIL.

CDR3 sequence reads: CASSLDKDRGQEKLFF. CDR3 sequence (DNA): TGTGCCAGCAGCTTGGACAAGGACAGGGGACAGGAAAAACTGTTTTTT. V gene TRBV5-5 combines with J gene TRBJ1-4; TRBD1 aligns across 9 bases. This CDR3 is built from 16 residues. The V and J ends lost 0 bases and 8 bases, in that order; junction bases with no gene match: 8. The germline CDR1 and CDR2 sequences are SGHKS and YYEKEE (reference sequence).

V and J are TRBV9 and TRBJ2-2; D might be TRBD2 (5 bases). Germline loops: CDR1 SGDLS, CDR2 YYNGEE. V lost 3 bases and J lost 2, with 17 bases in between. The CDR3 runs to 17 residues. This chain's CDR3 is CASSERRSTPNTGELFF. The DNA of the CDR3 is TGTGCCAGCAGCGAGCGGAGGTCAACACCAAACACCGGGGAGCTGTTTTTT.

The chain recombines TRBV27 with TRBJ2-3, with 11 positions matching TRBD2. Germline CDR1 and CDR2: MNHEY and SMNVEV (reference sequence). V lost 6 bases, J lost 4 bases, and 9 bases stayed unmatched. The CDR3 runs 16 residues. The CDR3 DNA follows: TGTGCCAGCAGCACCCGACTAGCGGGATTTTCAGATACGCAGTATTTT. It encodes CASSTRLAGFSDTQYF.

This sequence joins TRBV9 and TRBJ2-3, with unresolved D. Deletions cut 1 base from V and 0 bases from J, with 9 bases between. Germline loops: CDR1 SGDLS, CDR2 YYNGEE. This CDR3 contains 15 residues. CDR3 residues: CASSVRRSSTDTQYF. For the CDR3, the DNA is TGTGCCAGCAGCGTAAGGAGATCTAGCACAGATACGCAGTATTTT.

The chain links TRBV5-4 to TRBJ1-2; D call uncertain. Trimming shortened V by 0 bases and J by 1 base, and 7 bases separated the two germline ends. From germline, CDR1 is SGHNT and CDR2 YYREEE (reference sequence). This CDR3 comprises 14 residues. The CDR3 DNA reads as TGTGCCAGCAGCTTGGCCGCGTTTAACTATGGCTACACCTTC. Translation: CASSLAAFNYGYTF.

The chain links TRBV27 to TRBJ2-7; a weak D match, TRBD1 (5 bases). The CDR3 sequence is 13 residues long. Germline loops: CDR1 MNHEY, CDR2 SMNVEV (reference sequence). Trimming cost V 8 bases and J 0 bases, with 11 bases left between them. In DNA, the CDR3 is TGTGCCAGCGGGGCCGTAAGCTCCTACGAGCAGTACTTC. It specifies CASGAVSSYEQYF.

The rearrangement joins TRBV10-2 to TRBJ2-5, with 8 bases aligning to TRBD2. Per germline, CDR1 WSHSY and CDR2 SAAADI. The CDR3 runs to 14 residues. V was pared by 10 bases and J by 2 bases, with 9 bases of the junction left unmatched. This CDR3 is CATGRLAKQETQYF. CDR3 in DNA: TGCGCCACCGGAAGACTAGCGAAACAAGAGACCCAGTACTTC.

The rearrangement joins TRBV28 to TRBJ2-7; TRBD2 might be the D (5 bases). Germline values: CDR1 MDHEN, CDR2 SYDVKM. This CDR3 has 14 residues. V lost 6 bases, J lost 4 bases, and 16 bases lay in between. CDR3 sequence (DNA): TGTGCCAGCAGCACGTCCGGGGTCCTGTACGAGCAGTACTTC. Residues: CASSTSGVLYEQYF.

The chain recombines TRBV6-5 with TRBJ2-1; 10 nucleotides line up with TRBD2. CDR3 size: 14 residues. The V segment lost 2 bases and the J segment 14 bases; nucleotides outside the gene matches: 9. The germline V gene has CDR1 MNHEY and CDR2 SVGAGI. The CDR3 here is CASSYAHLAGAEFF. The CDR3 DNA sequence: TGTGCCAGCAGTTACGCCCATCTAGCGGGAGCAGAGTTCTTC.

This clone was counted a single time. This chain links TRBV5-4 with TRBJ2-7; TRBD2 agrees at 13 bases. V was clipped by 4 bases and J by 4 bases; unmatched bases: 5. The CDR3 runs 15 residues. Germline V gives CDR1 SGHNT, CDR2 YYREEE (reference sequence). The CDR3 DNA follows: TGTGCCAGCAGCCGGACTAGCGGGAGTCGATACGAGCAGTACTTC. Translating it yields CASSRTSGSRYEQYF. Supplemented by reference TRBV5-4 and TRBJ2-7, the full variable domain reads ETGVTQSPTHLIKTRGQQVTLRCSSQSGHNTVSWYQQALGQGPQFIFQYYREEENGRGNFPPRFSGLQFPNYSSELNVNALELDDSALYLCASSRTSGSRYEQYFGPGTRLTVT.

CDR3 residues: CASSLMGGDEAFF. DNA of the CDR3: TGTGCCAGCAGCCTCATGGGGGGAGATGAAGCTTTCTTT. This chain joins TRBV7-2 and TRBJ1-1, with a tentative D call TRBD1 (5 bases). Trimming pared 5 bases from V and 7 bases from J, leaving 14 bases between. Germline CDR1 and CDR2: SGHTA and FQGNSA. This CDR3 is 13 amino acids long.